The T cell receptor (beta chain) under discussion was sequenced for a study of blood T cell repertoires in COVID-19. At the level of the study: COVID-19 samples collected from the United States, Italy and Spain covered acute and convalescent phases. T cells, B-cell-depleted T cells, or PBMCs provided the cDNA or gDNA that served as material.

Trimming shortened V by 5 bases and J by 1 base, and 12 bases separated the two germline ends. The germline gives CDR1 SGHNT, CDR2 YYREEE (reference sequence). CDR3 length equals 14 residues. Under the authors' procedure: Estimation of nucleated cell counts was performed using reference gene primer amplification. Measured with immunoSEQ multiplex PCR; TCRdb has only the in-frame clones, and not every one. That table furnishes V, J and clone size, whereas the DNA furnished D and trimming. Of about 100,000 clones listed, over 65% are singletons. The sequence derives from a woman aged 40 to 50 with acute or convalescent COVID-19. The chain recombines TRBV5-4 with TRBJ1-1; D not resolved. Sequencing was done on a sample of peripheral blood. CDR3: CASSASRGNTEAFF. CDR3 DNA sequence: TGTGCCAGCAGTGCCTCTAGAGGGAACACTGAAGCTTTCTTT.